This TCR beta chain was documented in a study of blood T cell repertoires in COVID-19. Assay used: immunoSEQ multiplex PCR; TCRdb lists only in-frame clones, some missing. The sample records tens of thousands of clones, around 86% being singletons. Sequences were obtained from peripheral blood. The source is a human donor in a cohort sampled during active COVID-19.

The CDR3 loop reads CASSSGPRVTYEQYF. The CDR3 DNA reads TGTGCCAGCAGCTCCGGTCCCAGGGTCACCTACGAGCAGTACTTC. The J gene is TRBJ2-7, the V gene TRBV7-6, with a weak D call TRBD1 (5 bases). Germline V gene lookup returns CDR1 SGHVS and CDR2 FNYEAQ. The CDR3 length is 15 residues. The ends were cut back, 4 bases at V and 2 bases at J, with 15 bases in the middle. The variable domain in full, completed from reference TRBV7-6 and TRBJ2-7, reads GAGVSQSPRYKVTKRGQDVALRCDPISGHVSLYWYRQALGQGPEFLTYFNYEAQQDKSGLPNDRFSAERPEGSISTLTIQRTEQRDSAMYRCASSSGPRVTYEQYFGPGTRLTVT.